This TCR beta chain originates from a study of blood T cell repertoires in COVID-19. About the study: From the United States, Italy and Spain came samples of acute and convalescent COVID-19.

Looked up from germline, CDR1 is SGHDT and CDR2 is YYEEEE. V trimming: 1 base; J trimming: 3 bases; junction bases outside the gene matches: 1. The CDR3 length is 14 residues. Clones were sequenced by immunoSEQ multiplex PCR, and TCRdb holds only the in-frame ones, with some missing. The sample shows about 97,000 clones, around 90% of them seen only once. The chain is built from TRBV5-6 and TRBJ1-3; 7 bases are a match to TRBD1. The origin of this receptor is a woman aged 45-60 years with COVID-19, enrolled during active disease. Sequencing input: peripheral blood. The CDR3 DNA sequence: TGTGCCAGCAGCTTGTCAGGGGGTGGAAACACCATATATTTT. Translating it yields CASSLSGGGNTIYF.